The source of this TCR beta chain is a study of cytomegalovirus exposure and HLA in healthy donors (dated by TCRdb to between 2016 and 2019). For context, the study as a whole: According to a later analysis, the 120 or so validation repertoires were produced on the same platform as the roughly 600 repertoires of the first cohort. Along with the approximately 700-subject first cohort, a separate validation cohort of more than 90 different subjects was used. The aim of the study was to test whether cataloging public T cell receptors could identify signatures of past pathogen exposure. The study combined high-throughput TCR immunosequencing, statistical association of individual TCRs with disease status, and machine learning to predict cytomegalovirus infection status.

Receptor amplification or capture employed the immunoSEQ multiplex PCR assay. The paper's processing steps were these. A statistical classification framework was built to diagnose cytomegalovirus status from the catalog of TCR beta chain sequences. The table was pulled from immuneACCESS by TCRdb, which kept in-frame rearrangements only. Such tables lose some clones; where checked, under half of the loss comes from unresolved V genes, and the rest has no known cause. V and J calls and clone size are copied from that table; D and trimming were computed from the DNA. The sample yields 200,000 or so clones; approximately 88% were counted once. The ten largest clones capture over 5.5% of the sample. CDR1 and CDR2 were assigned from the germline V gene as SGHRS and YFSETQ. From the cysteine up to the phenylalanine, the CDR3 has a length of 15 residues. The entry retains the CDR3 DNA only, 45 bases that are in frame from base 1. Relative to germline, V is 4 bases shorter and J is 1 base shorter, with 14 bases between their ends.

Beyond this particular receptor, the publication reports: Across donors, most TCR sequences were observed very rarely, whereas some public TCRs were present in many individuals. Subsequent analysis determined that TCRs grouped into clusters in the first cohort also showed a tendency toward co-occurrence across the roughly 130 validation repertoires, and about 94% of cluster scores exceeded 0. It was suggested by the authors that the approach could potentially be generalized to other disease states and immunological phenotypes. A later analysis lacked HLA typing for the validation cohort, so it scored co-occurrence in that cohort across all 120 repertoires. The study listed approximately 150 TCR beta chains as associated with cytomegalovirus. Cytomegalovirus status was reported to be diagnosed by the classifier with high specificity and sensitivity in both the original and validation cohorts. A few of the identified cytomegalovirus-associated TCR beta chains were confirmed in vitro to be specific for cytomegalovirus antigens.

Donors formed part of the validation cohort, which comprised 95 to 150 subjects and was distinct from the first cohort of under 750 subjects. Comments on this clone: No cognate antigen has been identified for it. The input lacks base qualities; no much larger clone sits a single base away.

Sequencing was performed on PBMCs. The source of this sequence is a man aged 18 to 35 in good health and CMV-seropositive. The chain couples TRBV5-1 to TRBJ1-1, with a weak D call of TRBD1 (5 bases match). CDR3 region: CASSPGGQGNTEAFF. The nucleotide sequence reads TGCGCCAGCAGCCCCGGAGGGCAGGGGAACACTGAAGCTTTCTTT.